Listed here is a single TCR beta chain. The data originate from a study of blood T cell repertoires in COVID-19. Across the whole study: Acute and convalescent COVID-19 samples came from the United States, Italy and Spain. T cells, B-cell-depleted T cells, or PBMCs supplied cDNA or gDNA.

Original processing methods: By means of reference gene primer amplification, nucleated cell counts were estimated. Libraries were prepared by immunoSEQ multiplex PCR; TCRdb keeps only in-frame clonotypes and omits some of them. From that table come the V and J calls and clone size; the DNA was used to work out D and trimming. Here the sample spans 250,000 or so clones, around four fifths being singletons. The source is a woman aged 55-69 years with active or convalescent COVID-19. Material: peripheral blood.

In nucleotides, the CDR3 is TGTGCCAGCAGTGGAGGGTGGGTGAACTATGGCTACACCTTC. It translates to CASSGGWVNYGYTF. This chain connects TRBV2 to TRBJ1-2, with D unresolved. With 4 bases removed from V and 2 bases from J, the gap between germline ends came to 11 bases. CDR1 and CDR2 (germline): SNHLY, FYNNEI. This CDR3 has 14 residues.